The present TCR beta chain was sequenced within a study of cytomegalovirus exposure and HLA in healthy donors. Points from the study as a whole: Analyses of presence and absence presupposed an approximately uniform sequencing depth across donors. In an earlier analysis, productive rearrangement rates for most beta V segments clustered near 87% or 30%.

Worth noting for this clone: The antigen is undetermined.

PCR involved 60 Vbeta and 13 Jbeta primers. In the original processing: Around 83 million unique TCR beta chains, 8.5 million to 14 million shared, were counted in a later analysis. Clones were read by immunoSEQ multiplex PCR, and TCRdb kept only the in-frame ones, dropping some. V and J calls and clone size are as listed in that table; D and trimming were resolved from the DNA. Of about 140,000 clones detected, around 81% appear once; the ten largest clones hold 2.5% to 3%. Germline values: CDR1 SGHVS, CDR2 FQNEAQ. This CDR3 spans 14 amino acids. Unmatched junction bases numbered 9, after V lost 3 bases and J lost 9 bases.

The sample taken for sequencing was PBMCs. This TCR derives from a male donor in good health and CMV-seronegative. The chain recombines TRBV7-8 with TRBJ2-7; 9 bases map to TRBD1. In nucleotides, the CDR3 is TGTGCCAGCAGCTTGACAGGGGGGGTCTCGGGGCAGTACTTC. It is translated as CASSLTGGVSGQYF.